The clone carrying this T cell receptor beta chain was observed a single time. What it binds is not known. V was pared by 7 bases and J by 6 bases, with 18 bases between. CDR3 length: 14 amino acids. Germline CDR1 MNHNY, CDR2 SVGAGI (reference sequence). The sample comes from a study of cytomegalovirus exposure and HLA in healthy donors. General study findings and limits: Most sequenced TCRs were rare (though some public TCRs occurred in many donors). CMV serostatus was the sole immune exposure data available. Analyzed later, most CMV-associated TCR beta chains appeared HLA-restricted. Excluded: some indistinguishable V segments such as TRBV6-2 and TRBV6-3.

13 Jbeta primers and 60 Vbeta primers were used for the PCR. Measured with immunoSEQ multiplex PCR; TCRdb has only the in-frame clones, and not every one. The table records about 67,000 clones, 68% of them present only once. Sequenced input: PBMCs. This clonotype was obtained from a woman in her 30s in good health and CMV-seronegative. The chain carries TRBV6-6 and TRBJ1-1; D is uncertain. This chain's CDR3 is CASTVSGIRAEAFF. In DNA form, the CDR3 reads TGTGCCAGCACGGTGTCGGGTATCCGCGCTGAAGCTTTCTTT.